Listed below are T cell receptor beta chains from one sample, sequenced in a study of spatial heterogeneity in lung cancer. TCRdb processed the 5' RACE reads anew with MiXCR; each CDR3 protein has one entry. The sample has roughly 23,000 distinct CDR3 sequences; around 4.7% are singletons. Material: PBMCs, obtained at surgery. The receptors were gathered from a male donor with early-stage non-small cell lung cancer. Each CDR3 is given with its conserved first and last residue. D genes are given only for firm matches. The size entry gives once, few or many counts, or a class when the clone is expanded.

clone size,CDR3 length,J gene,V gene,D gene,CDR3 DNA,CDR3 protein
many,13,TRBJ1-1,TRBV7-9,NA,TGTGCCAGCAGCCGATGGCAGGGCACTGAAGCTTTCTTT,CASSRWQGTEAFF
many,14,TRBJ2-5,TRBV5-1,TRBD1,TGCGCCAGCAGCATCGGACAGGGGGGAGAGACCCAGTACTTC,CASSIGQGGETQYF
many,13,TRBJ1-5,TRBV12-3/TRBV12-4,NA,TGTGCCACCTCACAGGGAGGGGGTCAGCCCCAGCATTTT,CATSQGGGQPQHF
many,13,TRBJ1-5,TRBV20-1,NA,TGCAGTGCTAGAGGGTATAGCAATCAGCCCCAGCATTTT,CSARGYSNQPQHF
many,17,TRBJ1-3,TRBV7-2,NA,TGTGCCAGCAGCTTAAGTTTAGGAGGGGCCTCTGGAAACACCATATATTTT,CASSLSLGGASGNTIYF
many,15,TRBJ2-5,TRBV5-1,TRBD1,TGCGCCAGCAGCGTGATGGGACAGATCCAAGAGACCCAGTACTTC,CASSVMGQIQETQYF
many,16,TRBJ1-4,TRBV18,NA,TGTGCCAGCTCACAAGGCTCAAGTGGGCTTAATGAAAAACTGTTTTTT,CASSQGSSGLNEKLFF
many,18,TRBJ2-2,TRBV18,TRBD1,TGTGCCAGCTCACCAGCTGGACAGGGGGTTTCGAACACCGGGGAGCTGTTTTTT,CASSPAGQGVSNTGELFF
many,12,TRBJ2-7,TRBV28,TRBD1,TGTGCCAGCAGGGACAGGTTGGCCGAGCAGTACTTC,CASRDRLAEQYF
many,13,TRBJ2-5,TRBV20-1,NA,TGCAGTGCTAGCGGGGACGGGCAAGAGACCCAGTACTTC,CSASGDGQETQYF
many,19,TRBJ2-3,TRBV7-2,TRBD2,TGTGCCAGCAGGCGACTAGCGGACCCTTCCTCGGGGCTGCGAGGAGGGCAGTATTTT,CASRRLADPSSGLRGGQYF